This T cell receptor beta chain was captured by sequencing in a study of patients and donors after allogeneic stem cell transplantation (TCRdb year 2020). Concerning this clonotype itself: No antigen is known for it. No much larger clone exists at a distance of one base, and base qualities are not known.

The method was RT-PCR. The data were produced on a NextSeq 550. TCRdb handled the public reads itself, with Q25 trimming in fastp and clone calling in MiXCR, and kept productive beta chains. Entries that share a CDR3 protein sequence are merged under the most common genes and DNA. In all, the sample holds 150,000 to 250,000 distinct CDR3 sequences, and 41% of those were seen once. 33% of the sample goes to the ten largest clones. Trimming takes 6 bases from V and 5 bases from J, and the germline ends sit 14 bases apart. Spanning cysteine to phenylalanine, the CDR3 consists of 13 amino acids. Only the CDR3 DNA is retained, 39 bases long and in frame from the first base. Reading the germline V gene gives CDR1 MDHEN and CDR2 SYDVKM.

The sequence joins TRBV28 to TRBJ2-7; no D segment can be confidently identified. The specimen sequenced was blood, either unsorted or a sorted T cell fraction (not recorded which). The receptor comes from a human donor who was either an allogeneic HSCT recipient or a stem cell or donor lymphocyte infusion donor (not recorded which). It is not recorded whose cells these are; they may come from a transplant donor. The nucleotides read TGTGCCAGCAGCCCCTCCGGTAGGGACGAGCAGTACTTC. It codes for CASSPSGRDEQYF. With the portions outside the CDR3 filled from the reference TRBV28 and TRBJ2-7 genes, the complete variable region becomes DVKVTQSSRYLVKRTGEKVFLECVQDMDHENMFWYRQDPGLGLRLIYFSYDVKMKEKGDIPEGYSVSREKKERFSLILESASTNQTSMYLCASSPSGRDEQYFGPGTRLTVT.